The text below deals with one T cell receptor beta chain. The data originate from a study of blood T cell repertoires in COVID-19. The assay was immunoSEQ multiplex PCR, and TCRdb's table has in-frame clones only and misses some. This table has 170,000 or so clones, around 86% appearing once. Germline V CDR1 and CDR2: SGHNT, YENEEA. V was cut by 5 bases and J by 4 bases, with 11 bases left in between. CDR3 length: 13 amino acids. This sequence originates from a man aged 40-55 years with active or convalescent COVID-19. Sequencing used peripheral blood. The chain joins TRBV11-3 to TRBJ1-2, with D possibly TRBD1 on 5 matching bases. The CDR3 bases are TGTGCCAGCAGCCCTCGGGGGGGCTATGGCTACACCTTC. Encoded protein: CASSPRGGYGYTF.